What follows describes a single T cell receptor beta chain. The antigen remains undetermined. The PCR used 60 Vbeta and 13 Jbeta primers. Authors' data handling: About 88 million unique TCR beta chains, about 11 million of them shared, were counted by a later analysis. Sequenced by immunoSEQ multiplex PCR; TCRdb stores in-frame clones only, minus some. V, J and clone size were drawn from that table, and D and trimming were deduced from the DNA. The sample holds roughly 130,000 clones; 60% to 80% are singletons and the top ten take more than 0.95%. The CDR3 consists of 17 residues. Germline loops: CDR1 SGHRS, CDR2 YFSETQ. Trimming took off 4 bases at V and 3 bases at J, with 20 bases between the two ends. The source of the sample is a study of cytomegalovirus exposure and HLA in healthy donors. Overall study: Clustering assigned 70% to 90% of the roughly 430 genotyped donors to the Caucasian-associated ancestry cluster.

General study findings and limits: Rare sequences made up most TCRs, while some public TCRs were found in many donors. Differences between HLA loci emerged in a later analysis of TCR association rates, with DRB1 most and HLA-C fewest.

V usage is TRBV5-1 and J usage is TRBJ2-1; TRBD1 might be the D (8 bases). This TCR came from a man between 18 and 29 years old in good health and CMV-seronegative. Input material: PBMCs. This CDR3 reads CASSPVPTGEGYNEQFF. Here the CDR3 DNA reads TGCGCCAGCAGCCCCGTTCCGACAGGGGAGGGCTACAATGAGCAGTTCTTC.